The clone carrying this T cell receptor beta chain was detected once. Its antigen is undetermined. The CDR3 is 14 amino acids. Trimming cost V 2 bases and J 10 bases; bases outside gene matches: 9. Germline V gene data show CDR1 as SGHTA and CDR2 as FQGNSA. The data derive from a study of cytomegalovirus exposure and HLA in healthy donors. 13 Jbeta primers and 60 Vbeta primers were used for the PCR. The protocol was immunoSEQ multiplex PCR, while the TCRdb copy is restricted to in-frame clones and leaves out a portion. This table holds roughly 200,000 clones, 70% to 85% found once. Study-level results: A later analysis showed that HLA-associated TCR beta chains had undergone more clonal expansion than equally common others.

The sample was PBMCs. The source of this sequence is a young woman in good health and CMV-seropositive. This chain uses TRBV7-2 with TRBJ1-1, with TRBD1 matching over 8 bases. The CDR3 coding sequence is TGTGCCAGCAGCTTATATTCGGACAGGGTAGCAGCTTTCTTT. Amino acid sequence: CASSLYSDRVAAFF.